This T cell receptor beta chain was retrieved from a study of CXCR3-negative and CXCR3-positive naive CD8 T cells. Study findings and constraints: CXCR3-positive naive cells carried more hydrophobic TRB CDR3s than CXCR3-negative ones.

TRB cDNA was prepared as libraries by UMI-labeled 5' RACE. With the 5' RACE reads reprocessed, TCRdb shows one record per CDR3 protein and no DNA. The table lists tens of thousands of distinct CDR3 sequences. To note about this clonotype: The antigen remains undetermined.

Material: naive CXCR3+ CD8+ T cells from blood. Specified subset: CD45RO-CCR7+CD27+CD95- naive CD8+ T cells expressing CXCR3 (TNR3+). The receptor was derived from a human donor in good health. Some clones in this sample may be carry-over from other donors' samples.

This chain's CDR3 is CASSLSSGGSYNEQFF. The V and J genes are TRBV7-3 and TRBJ2-1; the D gene TCRdb calls, TRBD2, cannot be checked with no DNA. The germline V gene encodes CDR1 SGHTA and CDR2 FQGTGA. This CDR3 contains 16 residues.